These 10 T cell receptor beta chains came from one sample sequenced in a study of T cell changes during pregnancy in multiple sclerosis (dated by TCRdb to the late 2010s). Libraries were made using the immunoSEQ multiplex PCR assay. The table was pulled from immuneACCESS by TCRdb, which kept in-frame rearrangements only. Such tables lose some clones; where checked, under half of the loss comes from unresolved V genes, and the rest has no known cause. Present in this sample are about 22,000 clones, less than 95% of which were seen just once. The top ten hold 0.55% to 0.7% of the sample. The sequencing used CD4+ T cells from peripheral blood mononuclear cells, collected in the third trimester of pregnancy. The receptors were sampled from a female donor in good health, enrolled as a control in a pregnancy study.

The chain joins TRBV5-1 to TRBJ2-5; the D gene is possibly TRBD2 (5 bases). The CDR3 is 12 residues long. CDR1 SGHRS and CDR2 YFSETQ come from the germline V gene. V gave up 4 bases and J gave up 5 bases, with 9 bases separating them. Written as DNA, the CDR3 is TGCGCCAGCAGCACGGGGATGGAGACCCAGTACTTC. It translates to CASSTGMETQYF.

V gene TRBV10-3 combines with J gene TRBJ2-1; D remains unclear. V was clipped by 3 bases and J by 9 bases, with 18 bases between them. From germline, CDR1 is ENHRY and CDR2 SYGVKD. The CDR3 totals 15 residues. The CDR3 here is CAISESAESNGEQFF. The CDR3 DNA reads as TGTGCCATCAGTGAATCGGCGGAATCAAACGGTGAGCAGTTCTTC.

This clone is judged medium-sized. The gene calls are TRBV15 and TRBJ1-4; maybe TRBD1 (5 bases). Germline CDR1 and CDR2: LNHNV and YYDKDF (reference sequence). The CDR3 contains 15 residues. The germline V and J ends were trimmed by 0 bases and 8 bases, with 13 bases remaining between them. CDR3 protein: CATSRDRAGNEKLFF. CDR3 DNA sequence: TGTGCCACCAGCAGAGATCGCGCAGGGAACGAAAAACTGTTTTTT.

V usage is TRBV11-1 and J usage is TRBJ2-2; 7 bases fit TRBD1. Germline values: CDR1 SGHAT, CDR2 FQDESV (reference sequence). The junction had 5 bases not matched to a gene; V was cut back by 4 bases and J by 3 bases. The CDR3 spans 15 residues. The CDR3 sequence is CASSYRGLHTGELFF. The CDR3 DNA is TGTGCCAGCAGCTACAGGGGTCTCCACACCGGGGAGCTGTTTTTT.

The J gene is TRBJ2-5, the V gene TRBV7-2, with D possibly matching TRBD2 (7 bases). The length of the CDR3 is 15 residues. The V end was cut by 5 bases, the J end by 5 bases, with 18 bases between. Per germline, CDR1 SGHTA and CDR2 FQGNSA. The CDR3 DNA sequence: TGTGCCAGCAGCGTAGGGGGGGGGACCTTCGAGACCCAGTACTTC. Its translation is CASSVGGGTFETQYF.

Worth noting for this clone: Other nucleotide sequences from this sample produce the same CDR3. The rearrangement uses TRBV7-2 and TRBJ2-5; 12 bases align to TRBD2. The CDR3 has 15 residues. Germline CDR1 and CDR2: SGHTA and FQGNSA. V lost 5 bases to trimming and J lost 1 base; unmatched junction nucleotides: 2. The CDR3 coding sequence is TGTGCCAGCAGCCCGGGACTAGCGGGCCAAGAGACCCAGTACTTC. Translated: CASSPGLAGQETQYF. The full variable domain, rest sourced from reference TRBV7-2 and TRBJ2-5, is GAGVSQSPSNKVTEKGKDVELRCDPISGHTALYWYRQSLGQGLEFLIYFQGNSAPDKSGLPSDRFSAERTGGSVSTLTIQRTQQEDSAVYLCASSPGLAGQETQYFGPGTRLLVL.

The V and J genes are TRBV12-2 and TRBJ2-4; the D call in the table, TRBD1, was not verified against the DNA. TRBV12-2 is a recognized pseudogene. CDR3 length equals 15 residues. The CDR3 DNA reads as TGTGCAAGTCGCTTAAAACAGGGGCCGCAAAACATTCAGTACTTC. This translates into CASRLKQGPQNIQYF.

This chain connects TRBV27 to TRBJ2-1, with TRBD2 identical over 9 bases. The germline V gene encodes CDR1 MNHEY and CDR2 SMNVEV (reference sequence). The CDR3 sequence is 14 residues long. The V gene end was trimmed by 6 bases and the J gene end by 4 bases; junction bases not matched to a gene: 4. In nucleotides, the CDR3 is TGTGCCAGCAGAAGACTAGCGGATTACAATGAGCAGTTCTTC. Its protein product is CASRRLADYNEQFF.

The chain recombines TRBV2 with TRBJ2-2; 10 nucleotides agree with TRBD1. This CDR3 contains 14 residues. Germline CDR1 reads SNHLY; CDR2 reads FYNNEI. After removal of 7 bases from V and 4 bases from J, the junction contained 3 bases not matched to a gene. CDR3 DNA sequence: TGTGCCAGCACACGGGACAGGGGCACCGGGGAGCTGTTTTTT. Translated, it gives CASTRDRGTGELFF.

The CDR3 DNA reads as TGTGCCAGCCTCGACAGGGGGCTGGGGAATGAGCAGTTCTTC. It yields the protein CASLDRGLGNEQFF. The chain links TRBV6-5 to TRBJ2-1; TRBD1 aligns across 10 bases. CDR1 is MNHEY, CDR2 SVGAGI, per germline. The CDR3 contains 14 residues. Trimming took 8 bases from V and 7 from J; bases not matched to a gene: 8.